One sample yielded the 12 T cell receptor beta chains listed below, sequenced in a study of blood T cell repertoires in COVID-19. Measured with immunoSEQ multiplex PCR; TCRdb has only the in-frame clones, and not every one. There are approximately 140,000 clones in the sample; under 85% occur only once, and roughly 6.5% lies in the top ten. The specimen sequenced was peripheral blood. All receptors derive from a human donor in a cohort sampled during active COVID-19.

The CDR3 sequence is CASSRSRAGGSYEQYF. The CDR3, as DNA: TGTGCCAGCAGTCGCTCGCGGGCAGGGGGCTCGTACGAGCAGTACTTC. The chain uses TRBV27 and TRBJ2-7; 8 nucleotides align to TRBD1. Trimming took 5 bases from V and 4 from J; bases not matched to a gene: 13. In germline, CDR1 is MNHEY, CDR2 SMNVEV (reference sequence). The length of the CDR3 is 16 residues.

The CDR3 spells CASSKGRVGEKLFF. The DNA of the CDR3 is TGTGCCAGTAGTAAAGGCAGGGTCGGTGAAAAACTGTTTTTT. The gene calls are TRBV19 and TRBJ1-4; a possible D gene is TRBD1 (5 bases). This CDR3 region has 14 residues. The V end was cut by 4 bases, the J end by 7 bases, with 13 bases between. Germline assignment: CDR1 LNHDA and CDR2 SQIVND (reference sequence).

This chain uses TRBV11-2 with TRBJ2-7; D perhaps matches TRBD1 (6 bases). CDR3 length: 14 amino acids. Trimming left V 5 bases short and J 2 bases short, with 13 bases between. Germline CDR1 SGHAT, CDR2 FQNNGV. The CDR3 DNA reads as TGTGCCAGCAGCCCCCGGGACACGACCTACGAGCAGTACTTC. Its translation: CASSPRDTTYEQYF.

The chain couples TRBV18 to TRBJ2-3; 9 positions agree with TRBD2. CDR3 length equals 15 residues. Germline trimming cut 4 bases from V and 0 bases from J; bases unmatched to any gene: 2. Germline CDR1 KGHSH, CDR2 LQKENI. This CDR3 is CASSRLAGSTDTQYF. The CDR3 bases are TGTGCCAGCTCACGGCTAGCGGGGAGCACAGATACGCAGTATTTT.

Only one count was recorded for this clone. CDR3 residues: CATSGPVGGVTSGYTF. The DNA of the CDR3 is TGTGCCACCAGTGGCCCCGTTGGGGGGGTGACATCGGGCTACACCTTC. The chain employs TRBV24-1 and TRBJ1-2; TRBD1 might be the D (5 bases). The CDR3 spans 16 residues. Per the germline V gene, CDR1 is KGHDR and CDR2 is SFDVKD. Trimming pared 5 bases from V and 8 bases from J, leaving 23 bases between.

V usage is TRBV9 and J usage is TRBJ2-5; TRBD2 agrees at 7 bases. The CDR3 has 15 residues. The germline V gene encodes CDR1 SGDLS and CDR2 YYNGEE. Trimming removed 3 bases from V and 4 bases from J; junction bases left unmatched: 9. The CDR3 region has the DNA TGTGCCAGCAGCGAGGGCGTATGGGAGGGAGAGACCCAGTACTTC. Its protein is CASSEGVWEGETQYF.

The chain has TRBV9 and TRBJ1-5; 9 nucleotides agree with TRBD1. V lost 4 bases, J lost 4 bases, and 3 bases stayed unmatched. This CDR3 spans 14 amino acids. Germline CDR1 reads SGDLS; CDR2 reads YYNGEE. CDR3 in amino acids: CASSPTGGNQPQHF. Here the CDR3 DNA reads TGTGCCAGCAGCCCGACAGGGGGGAATCAGCCCCAGCATTTT.

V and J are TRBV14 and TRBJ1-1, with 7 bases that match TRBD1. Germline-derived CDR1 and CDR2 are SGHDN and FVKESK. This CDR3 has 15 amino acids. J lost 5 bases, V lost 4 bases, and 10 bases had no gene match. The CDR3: CASSPQRGGRTEAFF. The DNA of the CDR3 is TGTGCCAGCAGCCCTCAGAGAGGGGGCAGGACTGAAGCTTTCTTT.

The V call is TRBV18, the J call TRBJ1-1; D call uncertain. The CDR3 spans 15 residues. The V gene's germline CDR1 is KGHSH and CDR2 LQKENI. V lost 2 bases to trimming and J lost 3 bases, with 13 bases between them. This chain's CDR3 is CASSPGQEYYTEAFF. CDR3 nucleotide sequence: TGTGCCAGCTCACCAGGGCAAGAATATTACACTGAAGCTTTCTTT.

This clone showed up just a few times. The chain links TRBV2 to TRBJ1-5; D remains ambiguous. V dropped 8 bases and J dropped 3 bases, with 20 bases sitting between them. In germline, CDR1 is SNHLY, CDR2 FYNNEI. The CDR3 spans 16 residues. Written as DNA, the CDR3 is TGTGCCAGCCGCCCGGGAGGAGCGATAAACAATCAGCCCCAGCATTTT. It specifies CASRPGGAINNQPQHF.

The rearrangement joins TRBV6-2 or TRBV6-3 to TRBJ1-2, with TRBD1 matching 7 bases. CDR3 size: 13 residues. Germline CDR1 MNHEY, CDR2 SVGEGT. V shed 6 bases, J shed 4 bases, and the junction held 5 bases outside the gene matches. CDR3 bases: TGTGCCAGCAGCCAAACAGGGGTCTATGGCTACACCTTC. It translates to CASSQTGVYGYTF.

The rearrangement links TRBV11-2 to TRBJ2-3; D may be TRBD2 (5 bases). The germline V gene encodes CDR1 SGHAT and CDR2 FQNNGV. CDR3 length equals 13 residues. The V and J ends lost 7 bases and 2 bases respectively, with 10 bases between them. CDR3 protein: CASTRAYTDTQYF. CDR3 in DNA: TGTGCCAGCACGCGGGCATACACAGATACGCAGTATTTT.